This T cell receptor beta chain originates from a study of T cell responses to AZD1222 COVID-19 vaccine (dated by TCRdb to the early 2020s). As for the study more broadly: A total of around 240 trial participants underwent TCR sequencing, of whom about 200 received two doses of AZD1222 and around 25 received two doses of the MenACWY control vaccine. Enrollment into the trials was organized by age into subgroups of 18-55, 56-69 and 70-plus years, and those subgroups contained roughly 140, 27 and 60 TCR-sequenced participants, respectively. Study-wide findings and limitations: In the small 56-69-year group, the increase in depth fell short of significance, most likely because of low power. Vaccine-associated CD4 TCRs spanned the whole spike protein, with dominant responses in regions 160-218 and 743-854. Reportedly, almost half of the unique spike-specific TCRs recognized epitopes lying outside the regions that are mutated in the B.1.351 and B.1.1.7 variants. Conclusions about previously exposed vaccinees are limited, since just six or seven AZD1222 recipients were seropositive for SARS-CoV-2 at baseline. Participants were mostly white British and included more females than males, and it was suggested by the authors that clonal diversity may have been underestimated. After two AZD1222 doses, both the breadth and the depth of spike-specific TCRs were significantly higher than at day 0 and than in MenACWY recipients. Because no samples from the day 14 peak response were available, repertoires could be characterized only after the peak T cell response.

The CDR3 holds 16 amino acids from the cysteine to the phenylalanine. Only the CDR3 DNA stays, 48 bases, in frame from base 1. From V the trimming removes 0 bases and from J it removes 0 bases, while the gene matches leave 4 bases of the junction unaccounted for. For CDR1 and CDR2, the germline V gene lists SGHRS and YFSETQ. To note about this clone: Its antigen is currently not known. No much larger clone exists at a distance of one base, and base qualities are not known.

The CDR3 regions of human TCRbeta chains were analyzed by immunosequencing. The paper's data handling went like this. Repertoire TCRs were matched against a reference library of SARS-CoV-2-specific TCRs generated with the MIRA antigen-specificity platform. Breadth was defined as the fraction of unique TCRs that were SARS-CoV-2-associated, and depth was defined as the fraction of total T cells that were SARS-CoV-2-associated. Using the MIRA data, each spike-specific TCR was assigned both to the spike region to which the TCR was reactive and to a CD4 or CD8 class. Log10-transformed breadth and depth values were compared by one-way ANOVA with Sidak's multiple comparisons tests. Imported from immuneACCESS, the table was reduced by TCRdb to in-frame sequences with V and J called. These copies leave out some clones; in studies compared against another copy, an unresolved V gene accounts for under half, and the cause of the remainder is not known. That table supplies the V and J calls and clone size; D and trimming were determined from the DNA. The sample records 45,000 to 65,000 clones, approximately 88% of which are singletons. Jointly, the top ten make up about 2.5% of the sample.

The sample's time point label, decoded: about 28 days (+/-7) after the second vaccine dose. Because spike-specific TCR depth and breadth did not differ between the two schedules, AZD1222 recipients who got a second dose at roughly 4 weeks were pooled with those who got a second dose at roughly 12 weeks. Vaccinee samples were obtained from the UK trials COV001 and COV002, which included a single-blind randomized controlled phase 2/3 trial of AZD1222 (ChAdOx1 nCoV-19) in healthy adults. For TCRbeta chain sequencing, PBMC samples were collected from trial participants at day 0 and at day 28 after the second dose.

Sequences were derived from peripheral blood, sampled 28 days after the second AZD1222 dose. The chain employs TRBV5-1 and TRBJ2-5; 8 nucleotides in the junction match TRBD2. The TCR was taken from an adult who received the AZD1222 COVID-19 vaccine. The CDR3 region has the sequence CASSLAGSGDQETQYF. DNA sequence: TGCGCCAGCAGCTTGGCGGGTAGCGGGGACCAAGAGACCCAGTACTTC.